This TCR beta chain was profiled in a study of CXCR3-negative and CXCR3-positive naive CD8 T cells. The germline gives CDR1 MNHEY, CDR2 SVGAGI. The CDR3 consists of 15 residues. Preparation of TRB cDNA libraries relied on 5' RACE carrying UMI labels. TCRdb processed the 5' RACE reads again and assigns one entry to each CDR3 protein, with no DNA. This sample's table has 150,000 to 160,000 distinct CDR3 sequences. As to this clonotype: The antigen is not known.

Study findings and constraints: Much lower diversity was found in memory CD8+ cells, while both naive subsets had comparably high diversity. TRB CDR3 hydrophobicity was greater in CXCR3-positive naive cells than in CXCR3-negative naive cells. Memory cells diverged, while naive CXCR3-positive and CXCR3-negative cells had similar TRBV-TRBJ usage.

The sample consisted of naive CXCR3+ CD8+ T cells from blood. Subset in this sample: CD45RO-CCR7+CD27+CD95- naive CD8+ T cells expressing CXCR3 (TNR3+). This TCR derives from a human donor in good health. Some clones in this sample may be carry-over from other donors' samples. The V gene is TRBV6-5, the J gene TRBJ1-1; TCRdb designates TRBD1, a call that cannot be tested without DNA. CDR3 region: CASSSPGQGRTEAFF.